This T cell receptor beta chain was recovered during a study of blood T cell repertoires in COVID-19. Study at large: PBMCs, B-cell-depleted T cells, or T cells provided the cDNA or gDNA that made up the material.

Profiled with immunoSEQ multiplex PCR; TCRdb holds only in-frame clones, not every one. The sample has some 290,000 clones, about 90% seen once. This CDR3 contains 14 residues. J was trimmed by 4 bases and V by 3 bases; bases with no gene match: 1. The germline gives CDR1 KGHSH, CDR2 LQKENI. The clonotype originates from a woman aged 45-59 years who had recovered from COVID-19. The sequenced sample consisted of peripheral blood. The chain carries TRBV18 and TRBJ2-1, with TRBD1 matching over 9 bases. Written as DNA, the CDR3 is TGTGCCAGCTCACCGGGACAGGGTTACAATGAGCAGTTCTTC. Translation gives CASSPGQGYNEQFF.